Listed here are 25 T cell receptor beta chains from one sample, sequenced in a study of T cell responses to AZD1222 COVID-19 vaccine. Here immunoSEQ multiplex PCR was the method, and the copy in TCRdb shows in-frame clones only, minus some. Of about 150,000 clones listed, approximately 87% were seen once; the top ten hold about 9%. The specimen was peripheral blood, collected 28 days after the second AZD1222 dose. The origin of the receptors is an adult who received the AZD1222 COVID-19 vaccine.

This sequence joins TRBV5-6 and TRBJ2-3; no clear D. This CDR3 comprises 11 residues. The germline V gene has CDR1 SGHDT and CDR2 YYEEEE. V gave up 6 bases and J gave up 4 bases, with 6 bases separating them. The DNA of the CDR3 is TGTGCCAGCAATTCGGCAGATACGCAGTATTTT. Protein: CASNSADTQYF.

The table lists this clone with a count of one. The chain employs TRBV6-2 or TRBV6-3 and TRBJ2-1; D remains ambiguous. Germline V gene sequence: CDR1 MNHEY, CDR2 SVGEGT. The V end was cut by 5 bases, the J end by 2 bases, with 13 bases between. This CDR3 has 15 residues. The CDR3 loop reads CASSPQRSAYNEQFF. The CDR3 DNA reads TGTGCCAGCAGTCCCCAAAGGAGCGCCTACAATGAGCAGTTCTTC.

The V and J genes are TRBV5-1 and TRBJ1-1, with a tentative D call TRBD1 (5 bases). V lost 1 base, J lost 1 base, and 8 bases lay in between. The CDR3 loop spans 14 amino acids. Germline V gene data show CDR1 as SGHRS and CDR2 as YFSETQ. CDR3 protein: CASSLSGSNTEAFF. CDR3 nucleotides: TGCGCCAGCAGCTTGTCAGGGTCGAACACTGAAGCTTTCTTT.

The V gene is TRBV5-1, the J gene TRBJ1-3; D gene ambiguous. V was shortened by 5 bases and J by 4 bases, with 10 bases between the two germline ends. The length of the CDR3 is 13 residues. Germline V gene lookup returns CDR1 SGHRS and CDR2 YFSETQ. CDR3 nucleotide sequence: TGCGCCAGCAGACATGAAGGGGGAAACACCATATATTTT. Encoded protein: CASRHEGGNTIYF.

This chain uses TRBV7-9 with TRBJ1-2, with 12 bases aligning to TRBD1. V was pared by 3 bases and J by 9 bases, with 8 bases of the junction left unmatched. Germline V lookup: CDR1 SEHNR, CDR2 FQNEAQ (reference sequence). The CDR3 covers 15 residues. The CDR3 sequence: CASSFLGTGGQSYTF. In DNA, the CDR3 is TGTGCCAGCAGCTTTCTCGGGACAGGGGGCCAAAGCTACACCTTC.

The chain employs TRBV9 and TRBJ2-5; possible D gene TRBD2, 6 bases. Trimming took 3 bases from V and 5 from J, leaving 11 bases between them. Germline assignment: CDR1 SGDLS and CDR2 YYNGEE. This CDR3 contains 13 residues. The CDR3 DNA sequence: TGTGCCAGCAGCGCCGCAGGGACTGAGACCCAGTACTTC. Residues: CASSAAGTETQYF.

The chain joins TRBV7-2 to TRBJ2-3, with D possibly being TRBD2 (5 bases). Germline V gene data show CDR1 as SGHTA and CDR2 as FQGNSA. The germline V and J ends were trimmed by 1 base and 6 bases, with 11 bases remaining between them. This CDR3 has 14 amino acids. The CDR3 bases are TGTGCCAGCAGCTTAGACCTAGCATCTGATACGCAGTATTTT. It specifies CASSLDLASDTQYF.

The chain is built from TRBV12-3 or TRBV12-4 and TRBJ1-5, with D uncertain. V was shortened by 3 bases and J by 12 bases, with 9 bases between the two germline ends. CDR3 length: 11 amino acids. The CDR3 bases are TGTGCCAGCAGTTTCGGGCAGAACCAGCATTTT. It translates to CASSFGQNQHF.

The chain is built from TRBV9 and TRBJ2-1, with D perhaps matching TRBD1 or TRBD2 (5 bases each). Germline CDR1 is SGDLS and CDR2 is YYNGEE. V lost 4 bases and J 9 bases, leaving 17 bases between the germline ends. This CDR3 is built from 14 residues. As DNA, the CDR3 is TGTGCCAGCAGCCCAAGTGGGGGTTCAAGTGAGCAGTTCTTC. Its protein product is CASSPSGGSSEQFF.

The chain recombines TRBV20-1 with TRBJ1-1; D is uncertain. CDR1 DFQATT and CDR2 SNEGSKA come from the germline V gene (reference sequence). The CDR3 extends over 11 amino acids. The CDR3 DNA sequence: TGCAGCGCACCCCTGGGAACTGAAGCTTTCTTT. This translates into CSAPLGTEAFF.

The gene calls are TRBV10-3 and TRBJ1-6, with 7 bases identical to TRBD1. The CDR3 has 16 amino acids. V lost 8 bases and J lost 5; bases outside the gene matches: 12. From germline, CDR1 is ENHRY and CDR2 SYGVKD. The CDR3 reads CAIAVGDRAHNSPLHF. CDR3 in DNA: TGTGCCATCGCAGTGGGGGACAGAGCACATAATTCACCCCTCCACTTT.

The V call is TRBV18, the J call TRBJ1-4; D is undetermined. Germline V gene data show CDR1 as KGHSH and CDR2 as LQKENI. The CDR3 is 15 residues long. Deletions cut 3 bases from V and 5 bases from J, with 13 bases between. The CDR3 sequence is CASSPSGSLNEKLFF. The CDR3 DNA reads as TGTGCCAGCTCACCCTCAGGATCCTTAAATGAAAAACTGTTTTTT.

This clone was seen a handful of times. The DNA for the CDR3 is TGTGCCAGCAGGGGAGGTGGTGCCACCTACAATGAGCAGTTCTTC. Translating gives CASRGGGATYNEQFF. The chain couples TRBV28 to TRBJ2-1; a possible D gene is TRBD2 (6 bases). The CDR3 length is 15 residues. Germline V gene lookup returns CDR1 MDHEN and CDR2 SYDVKM. Trimming removed 6 bases at V and 2 bases at J, with 14 bases between.

The chain has TRBV11-2 and TRBJ2-1; possible D gene TRBD2, 6 bases. Trimming left V 2 bases short and J 2 bases short, with 13 bases between. CDR1 SGHAT and CDR2 FQNNGV come from the germline V gene. There are 16 residues in the CDR3. CDR3 sequence reads: CASSLIGLKAYNEQFF. For the CDR3, the DNA is TGTGCCAGCAGCTTAATAGGACTAAAAGCCTACAATGAGCAGTTCTTC.

This chain links TRBV2 with TRBJ1-2; D call uncertain. V dropped 3 bases and J dropped 5 bases, with 13 bases sitting between them. In germline, CDR1 is SNHLY, CDR2 FYNNEI. The length of the CDR3 is 14 residues. CDR3 DNA sequence: TGTGCCAGCAGTGACTTGGCAGGACGGTATGGCTACACCTTC. The encoded protein is CASSDLAGRYGYTF.

The genes are TRBV4-3 and TRBJ2-7; D is perhaps TRBD1 (6 bases). CDR1 LGHNA and CDR2 YSLEER come from the germline V gene. The CDR3 has 15 residues. Trimming left V 1 base short and J 5 bases short, with 15 bases between. The CDR3 region is CASSQGDRPSDEQYF. The CDR3 coding sequence is TGCGCCAGCAGCCAAGGAGACAGGCCGTCGGACGAGCAGTACTTC.

The chain recombines TRBV4-2 with TRBJ1-2, with 7 positions matching TRBD1. V was clipped by 1 base and J by 5 bases; unmatched bases: 7. The germline gives CDR1 LGHNA, CDR2 YNFKEQ. CDR3 size: 15 residues. This CDR3 reads CASSQVGTATYGYTF. CDR3 nucleotides: TGTGCCAGCAGCCAAGTTGGGACAGCTACTTATGGCTACACCTTC.

The chain recombines TRBV18 with TRBJ2-4, with a weak D call TRBD2 (6 bases). Germline loops: CDR1 KGHSH, CDR2 LQKENI. The CDR3 consists of 14 residues. V was trimmed by 3 bases and J by 3 bases, leaving 9 bases between them. CDR3 region: CASSPGEVKNIQYF. The CDR3 region has the DNA TGTGCCAGCTCACCGGGGGAGGTCAAAAACATTCAGTACTTC.

This chain joins TRBV19 and TRBJ1-2; 8 nucleotides align to TRBD1. This CDR3 comprises 13 residues. The germline V gene has CDR1 LNHDA and CDR2 SQIVND (reference sequence). The junction had 4 bases not matched to a gene; V was cut back by 2 bases and J by 8 bases. CDR3 residues: CASSIQGAKGYTF. The DNA for the CDR3 is TGTGCCAGTAGTATACAGGGGGCGAAAGGCTACACCTTC.

V usage is TRBV19 and J usage is TRBJ1-2; D gene unclear. There are 12 residues in the CDR3. The V gene lost 5 bases and the J gene lost 4 bases, with 8 bases spanning the gap. Per the germline V gene, CDR1 is LNHDA and CDR2 is SQIVND (reference sequence). CDR3 protein: CASSAEGYGYTF. DNA for the CDR3: TGTGCCAGTAGTGCCGAGGGCTATGGCTACACCTTC.

The rearrangement links TRBV5-1 to TRBJ2-5, with TRBD2 matching 12 bases. Trimming took 4 bases from V and 5 from J; bases not matched to a gene: 9. CDR3 length: 16 amino acids. Germline V gives CDR1 SGHRS, CDR2 YFSETQ. The CDR3 nucleotides are TGCGCCAGCAGCGGTGGACTAGCGGGAATGGGGGAGACCCAGTACTTC. Translating it yields CASSGGLAGMGETQYF.

The chain uses TRBV7-9 and TRBJ2-7; TRBD2 is a possible D gene (6 bases). This CDR3 region has 15 residues. Germline V CDR1 and CDR2: SEHNR, FQNEAQ (reference sequence). V dropped 4 bases and J dropped 1 base, with 14 bases sitting between them. The chain's CDR3 is CASSWGLAQSYEQYF. The DNA for the CDR3 is TGTGCCAGCAGCTGGGGACTGGCCCAATCCTACGAGCAGTACTTC.

The V and J genes are TRBV7-6 and TRBJ2-5, with 7 bases aligning to TRBD2. J was trimmed by 5 bases and V by 2 bases; bases with no gene match: 11. There are 16 residues in the CDR3. Looked up from germline, CDR1 is SGHVS and CDR2 is FNYEAQ. The CDR3 DNA is TGTGCCAGCAGCTTAATGAGACTAGCAGCCGGGGAGACCCAGTACTTC. It yields the protein CASSLMRLAAGETQYF.

This chain joins TRBV7-9 and TRBJ2-2; D is ambiguous. V was shortened by 2 bases and J by 0 bases, with 7 bases between the two germline ends. The germline CDR1 and CDR2 sequences are SEHNR and FQNEAQ (reference sequence). The CDR3 extends over 15 amino acids. CDR3 in amino acids: CASSLLAPNTGELFF. CDR3 sequence (DNA): TGTGCCAGCAGCTTACTGGCCCCGAACACCGGGGAGCTGTTTTTT.

V usage is TRBV6-2 or TRBV6-3 and J usage is TRBJ2-7, with D tentatively TRBD2 (5 bases). V lost 2 bases and J 3 bases, leaving 11 bases between the germline ends. Germline loops: CDR1 MNHEY, CDR2 SVGEGT. The CDR3 has 14 residues. The CDR3 DNA is TGTGCCAGCAGTTACATCGGGGATCTCTACGAGCAGTACTTC. Translation gives CASSYIGDLYEQYF.